These 15 T cell receptor beta chains were sequenced from one sample in a study of cytomegalovirus exposure and HLA in healthy donors. This PCR relied on a set of 60 Vbeta primers and 13 Jbeta primers. The data were produced by immunoSEQ multiplex PCR, yet TCRdb's version contains in-frame clones alone and is incomplete. The sample lists more than 150,000 clones, 76% occurring once. The specimen sequenced was PBMCs. These receptors all come from a man aged 18-30 years in good health and CMV-seronegative.

J is TRBJ2-7 and V is TRBV20-1, with 9 bases lining up with TRBD1. Per the germline V gene, CDR1 is DFQATT and CDR2 is SNEGSKA (reference sequence). Trimming cost V 5 bases and J 9 bases; bases outside gene matches: 5. The CDR3 is made up of 11 amino acids. The CDR3 sequence: CSAGGQGGQYF. As DNA, the CDR3 is TGCAGTGCTGGGGGACAGGGCGGGCAGTACTTC.

The CDR3 sequence: CASSWAGEAFF. The CDR3 DNA sequence: TGTGCCAGCAGTTGGGCTGGTGAAGCTTTCTTT. The genes are TRBV6-5 and TRBJ1-1; D call uncertain. CDR3 length: 11 amino acids. Trimming took 4 bases from V and 7 from J, leaving 7 bases between them. Germline V CDR1 and CDR2: MNHEY, SVGAGI.

This clone was seen a handful of times. The J gene is TRBJ2-7, the V gene TRBV5-4; 7 bases are shared with TRBD1. CDR1 is SGHNT, CDR2 YYREEE, per germline (reference sequence). J lost 6 bases, V lost 4 bases, and 13 bases had no gene match. This CDR3 has 15 residues. In DNA form, the CDR3 reads TGTGCCAGCAGCGCTGAACAGGGGCGCATCGGCGAGCAGTACTTC. This translates into CASSAEQGRIGEQYF.

The chain carries TRBV6-6 and TRBJ2-1; 8 bases fit TRBD2. Germline CDR1 MNHNY, CDR2 SVGAGI (reference sequence). The CDR3 runs 14 residues. J lost 8 bases, V lost 11 bases, and 14 bases had no gene match. This CDR3 is CAVRTSQKRDEQFF. Here the CDR3 DNA reads TGTGCCGTCCGGACTAGCCAAAAGAGGGATGAGCAGTTCTTC.

V gene TRBV2 combines with J gene TRBJ2-3; D may be TRBD2 (6 bases). CDR1 SNHLY and CDR2 FYNNEI come from the germline V gene. The ends were cut back, 8 bases at V and 4 bases at J, with 13 bases in the middle. This CDR3 contains 13 residues. The CDR3 DNA sequence: TGTGCCAGCTGTACGGGAGTGTCAGATACGCAGTATTTT. Protein sequence: CASCTGVSDTQYF.

As regards this clone: One end of the junction varies from germline; a read error may be responsible. The J gene is TRBJ2-3, the V gene TRBV9; 7 bases fit TRBD1. This CDR3 is 12 amino acids long. Per the germline V gene, CDR1 is SGDLS and CDR2 is YYNGEE. Here the CDR3 reads CASSPWTGTQYF. The CDR3 nucleotides are TGTGCCAGCAGCCCTTGGACAGGTACGCAGTATTTT.

V is TRBV6-1 and J is TRBJ2-3, with 7 bases fitting TRBD2. The CDR3 totals 15 residues. CDR1 MNHNS and CDR2 SASEGT come from the germline V gene. V shed 6 bases, J shed 6 bases, and the junction held 12 bases outside the gene matches. The CDR3 nucleotides are TGTGCCAGCAGCCCCTTACTAGGGAGGGCGGATACGCAGTATTTT. Translation: CASSPLLGRADTQYF.

This clone was seen a handful of times. The chain is built from TRBV27 and TRBJ2-2; possibly TRBD1 for D (6 bases). V lost 2 bases, J lost 0 bases, and 13 bases lay in between. The germline gives CDR1 MNHEY, CDR2 SMNVEV (reference sequence). The CDR3 sequence is 17 residues long. The CDR3 reads CASSLGQPFANTGELFF. CDR3 coding DNA: TGTGCCAGCAGTTTAGGACAGCCCTTCGCGAACACCGGGGAGCTGTTTTTT.

The chain is built from TRBV5-1 and TRBJ2-2; 8 nucleotides align to TRBD1. With V trimmed by 0 bases and J by 4 bases, 5 bases remained unmatched. The CDR3 spans 16 residues. Germline CDR1 SGHRS, CDR2 YFSETQ. The CDR3 DNA sequence: TGCGCCAGCAGCTTGGCCGGACAGGGAGGCACCGGGGAGCTGTTTTTT. Translated, it gives CASSLAGQGGTGELFF.

The rearrangement joins TRBV5-1 to TRBJ1-2, with a tentative D call TRBD1 (6 bases). The V and J ends lost 5 bases and 7 bases respectively, with 15 bases between them. Germline CDR1 reads SGHRS; CDR2 reads YFSETQ. The CDR3 extends over 13 amino acids. This chain's CDR3 is CASSNGGPSGYTF. CDR3 nucleotide sequence: TGCGCCAGCAGTAACGGGGGGCCGTCTGGCTACACCTTC.

This rearrangement joins TRBV4-1 to TRBJ2-3; TRBD2 might be the D (5 bases). The CDR3 contains 17 residues. V was cut by 2 bases and J by 5 bases, with 20 bases left in between. The germline CDR1 and CDR2 sequences are MGHRA and YSYEKL. The CDR3 DNA follows: TGCGCCAGCAGCCAATCCGGGGTGGACGGAGAGAGAGATACGCAGTATTTT. Translated, it gives CASSQSGVDGERDTQYF.

V and J are TRBV14 and TRBJ2-4; tentative D call: TRBD1 (6 bases). Per the germline V gene, CDR1 is SGHDN and CDR2 is FVKESK. Trimming cost V 0 bases and J 7 bases, with 13 bases left between them. CDR3 size: 15 residues. The CDR3, as DNA: TGTGCCAGCAGCCAAGATGGGGGCGCAGCGAACATTCAGTACTTC. This encodes CASSQDGGAANIQYF.

This clone has more than one count but fewer than ten. The rearrangement links TRBV7-2 to TRBJ2-7; D remains ambiguous. Germline CDR1 and CDR2: SGHTA and FQGNSA. Trimming removed 5 bases at V and 7 bases at J, with 18 bases between. This CDR3 is 14 amino acids long. CDR3 region: CASSLHRSVREQYF. CDR3 DNA: TGTGCCAGCAGCCTCCATCGTTCGGTGCGGGAGCAGTACTTC.

The chain's CDR3 is CAWSLGSSYEQYF. DNA of the CDR3: TGTGCCTGGAGTCTTGGGAGCTCCTACGAGCAGTACTTC. This chain links TRBV30 with TRBJ2-7; tentatively, D is TRBD2 (5 bases). The CDR3 runs to 13 residues. V lost 2 bases to trimming and J lost 0 bases, with 8 bases between them. Germline V gives CDR1 GTSNPN, CDR2 SVGIG (reference sequence).

The rearrangement links TRBV19 to TRBJ1-5, with D perhaps matching TRBD1 (6 bases). Germline V CDR1 and CDR2: LNHDA, SQIVND (reference sequence). The V end was cut by 8 bases, the J end by 3 bases, with 14 bases between. The CDR3 has 14 residues. The CDR3 sequence is CASQGGGSNQPQHF. The CDR3 DNA reads TGTGCCAGTCAAGGGGGGGGGTCCAATCAGCCCCAGCATTTT.